This TCR beta chain was recorded in a study of cytomegalovirus exposure and HLA in healthy donors. Study-wide points: In a later analysis, TCR beta V- and J-gene trimming was associated with a missense DCLRE1C variant. A later analysis showed TCR association rates differing by HLA locus, peaking at DRB1 and lowest at HLA-C.

CDR1 is SEHNR, CDR2 FQNEAQ, per germline (reference sequence). The CDR3 is made up of 16 amino acids. The PCR was carried out with 60 Vbeta primers and 13 Jbeta primers. Repertoires were generated with immunoSEQ multiplex PCR, while TCRdb's copy carries only in-frame clones and drops some. The table records some 150,000 clones, approximately 87% of them present only once. Remarks on this clone: The antigen remains unidentified.

This sequence joins TRBV7-9 and TRBJ2-5; TRBD2 matches at 13 bases. The J call may be incorrect, as the DNA end agrees better with TRBJ2-7. The specimen was PBMCs. This clonotype was sampled from a man aged 40-50 years in good health and CMV-seronegative. The CDR3 is CASSPRLAGGSYEQYF. In DNA, the CDR3 is TGTGCCAGCAGCCCGAGACTAGCGGGGGGCTCCTACGAGCAGTACTTC.